The 21 T cell receptor beta chains below come from one sample, sequenced in a study of cytomegalovirus exposure and HLA in healthy donors. Primers included in the PCR were 60 Vbeta and 13 Jbeta primers. The method was immunoSEQ multiplex PCR; TCRdb's version includes in-frame clones alone and lacks a portion of them. Of roughly 97,000 clones in the sample, 73% were seen once. Sequenced material: PBMCs. All receptors come from a man between 35 and 55 years old in good health and CMV-seronegative.

The gene calls are TRBV2 and TRBJ1-6; a weak D match, TRBD1 (6 bases). This CDR3 contains 16 residues. Germline lookup yields CDR1 SNHLY and CDR2 FYNNEI. Trimming left V 1 base short and J 10 bases short, with 17 bases between. The CDR3 loop is CASSEGGTGWGSPLHF. CDR3 nucleotide sequence: TGTGCCAGCAGTGAAGGGGGTACAGGGTGGGGATCACCCCTCCACTTT.

The gene calls are TRBV28 and TRBJ2-7; 8 bases are a match to TRBD1. The junction had 4 bases not matched to a gene; V was cut back by 5 bases and J by 4 bases. Germline lookup yields CDR1 MDHEN and CDR2 SYDVKM. The CDR3 has 13 residues. For the CDR3, the DNA is TGTGCCAGCAGTGAGACAGGGGTATACGAGCAGTACTTC. This encodes CASSETGVYEQYF.

The J gene is TRBJ1-4, the V gene TRBV5-1; the match to TRBD1 covers 7 bases. J lost 0 bases, V lost 4 bases, and 6 bases had no gene match. Germline V gene data show CDR1 as SGHRS and CDR2 as YFSETQ. The CDR3 extends over 16 amino acids. DNA of the CDR3: TGCGCCAGCAGCATAAGGGACAGCGCAACTAATGAAAAACTGTTTTTT. The encoded protein is CASSIRDSATNEKLFF.

This clone was recorded many times. The chain couples TRBV4-1 to TRBJ2-1; 8 bases line up with TRBD2. The junction had 11 bases not matched to a gene; V was cut back by 0 bases and J by 10 bases. Germline CDR1 MGHRA, CDR2 YSYEKL. The CDR3 contains 16 residues. The CDR3 sequence is CASSQDLAGPLGEQFF. CDR3 sequence (DNA): TGCGCCAGCAGCCAAGATTTAGCGGGACCCCTGGGGGAGCAGTTCTTC.

The chain joins TRBV5-1 to TRBJ2-5; 7 bases agree with TRBD2. CDR3 length: 14 amino acids. V was clipped by 5 bases and J by 2 bases; unmatched bases: 6. CDR1 is SGHRS, CDR2 YFSETQ, per germline. The CDR3, as DNA: TGCGCCAGCAGGGCGTCTAGCGGACAAGAGACCCAGTACTTC. Protein: CASRASSGQETQYF.

The gene calls are TRBV27 and TRBJ2-3, with 7 bases aligning to TRBD2. The length of the CDR3 is 15 residues. The germline V gene encodes CDR1 MNHEY and CDR2 SMNVEV (reference sequence). V was clipped by 4 bases and J by 4 bases; unmatched bases: 8. For the CDR3, the DNA is TGTGCCAGCAGTTGGGGAGGGTGGGGGGCAGATACGCAGTATTTT. This sequence encodes CASSWGGWGADTQYF.

The chain carries TRBV5-1 and TRBJ2-6, with TRBD1 matching over 11 bases. CDR3 size: 17 residues. The J segment lost 0 bases and the V segment lost 4 bases, leaving 3 bases of the junction unmatched. The V gene's germline CDR1 is SGHRS and CDR2 YFSETQ. CDR3 bases: TGCGCCAGCAGCGCGGGGACAGGGGGCTCTGGGGCCAACGTCCTGACTTTC. Amino acid sequence: CASSAGTGGSGANVLTF.

The rearrangement uses TRBV7-9 and TRBJ1-2, with TRBD1 matching over 9 bases. The germline V gene encodes CDR1 SEHNR and CDR2 FQNEAQ (reference sequence). The CDR3 is made up of 17 amino acids. V was pared by 4 bases and J by 6 bases, with 15 bases of the junction left unmatched. The CDR3, as DNA: TGTGCCAGCAGCTCCGAACTTGGATACAGGGGGCAGGATGGCTACACCTTC. This gives the protein CASSSELGYRGQDGYTF.

There are a few counts of this clone. This chain connects TRBV11-3 to TRBJ1-2; TRBD1 aligns across 7 bases. With V trimmed by 5 bases and J by 1 base, 7 bases remained unmatched. This CDR3 region has 15 residues. The germline gives CDR1 SGHNT, CDR2 YENEEA. CDR3 sequence (DNA): TGTGCCAGCAGCGGTGGGACAGAGAGTAACTATGGCTACACCTTC. Amino acids: CASSGGTESNYGYTF.

The chain has TRBV10-1 and TRBJ2-2; a possible D gene is TRBD2 (6 bases). The CDR3 has 20 amino acids. From germline, CDR1 is WNHNN and CDR2 SYGVQD (reference sequence). V lost 9 bases, J lost 4 bases, and 33 bases lay in between. In nucleotides, the CDR3 is TGCGCCAGTCCTATATCATCTGGCCTTAGGCCGGGACTGTTCACCGGGGAGCTGTTTTTT. Amino acids: CASPISSGLRPGLFTGELFF.

The rearrangement uses TRBV5-4 and TRBJ2-5, with D possibly TRBD1 on 7 matching bases. The DNA end is a closer match to TRBJ2-7, so the J assignment may be wrong. In germline, CDR1 is SGHNT, CDR2 YYREEE (reference sequence). The CDR3 sequence is 13 residues long. Here the CDR3 DNA reads TGTGCCAGCAGCGACAGGGACTTCTACGAGCAGTACTTC. As protein: CASSDRDFYEQYF.

The gene calls are TRBV4-3 and TRBJ2-3; the match to TRBD2 covers 10 bases. Germline V gene lookup returns CDR1 LGHNA and CDR2 YSLEER. The CDR3 consists of 16 residues. The V gene end was trimmed by 4 bases and the J gene end by 2 bases; junction bases not matched to a gene: 6. The CDR3 DNA reads as TGCGCCAGCAGCCTTCAAGCGGGGGGGGCCACAGATACGCAGTATTTT. It codes for CASSLQAGGATDTQYF.

The gene calls are TRBV6-6 and TRBJ1-1; D uncertain. The CDR3 sequence is 14 residues long. The ends were cut back, 7 bases at V and 1 base at J, with 13 bases in the middle. The V gene's germline CDR1 is MNHNY and CDR2 SVGAGI (reference sequence). CDR3 region: CASTLVVANTEAFF. The DNA of the CDR3 is TGTGCCAGCACCCTGGTTGTGGCGAACACTGAAGCTTTCTTT.

The chain uses TRBV10-3 and TRBJ2-1; D perhaps matches TRBD1 (6 bases). This CDR3 has 13 residues. From germline, CDR1 is ENHRY and CDR2 SYGVKD. V shed 10 bases and J shed 5 bases, with 15 bases lying between them. The CDR3 DNA sequence: TGTGCCAGCTGTAAACAGGGTGACAATGAGCAGTTCTTC. This sequence encodes CASCKQGDNEQFF.

The chain couples TRBV30 to TRBJ2-4; TRBD2 matches 11 bases. Germline V gene sequence: CDR1 GTSNPN, CDR2 SVGIG (reference sequence). This CDR3 region has 14 residues. V lost 5 bases to trimming and J lost 7 bases; unmatched junction nucleotides: 7. For the CDR3, the DNA is TGTGCCTGGCAGCAACTAGCGGGGGTTAACATTCAGTACTTC. Translating it yields CAWQQLAGVNIQYF. The variable domain in full, with the rest retrieved from reference TRBV30 and TRBJ2-4, is SQTIHQWPATLVQPVGSPLSLECTVEGTSNPNLYWYRQAAGRGLQLLFYSVGIGQISSEVPQNLSASRPQDRQFILSSKKLLLSDSGFYLCAWQQLAGVNIQYFGAGTRLSVL.

The chain uses TRBV7-9 and TRBJ1-4, with D maybe TRBD1 (5 bases). The CDR3 extends over 16 amino acids. Trimming took 5 bases from V and 0 from J, leaving 13 bases between them. CDR1 and CDR2 from the germline V gene are SEHNR and FQNEAQ (reference sequence). The CDR3 is CASSGRGFATNEKLFF. The CDR3 nucleotides are TGTGCCAGCAGCGGGAGGGGTTTTGCAACTAATGAAAAACTGTTTTTT.

This clone was observed a few times. The identical CDR3 is also encoded by other nucleotide sequences in the sample. This chain connects TRBV5-1 to TRBJ1-1; 7 bases agree with TRBD1. Germline trimming cut 3 bases from V and 7 bases from J; bases unmatched to any gene: 6. The CDR3 has 13 amino acids. Germline-derived CDR1 and CDR2 are SGHRS and YFSETQ. The CDR3 sequence: CASSSGQSYEAFF. The CDR3 nucleotides read TGCGCCAGCAGCTCGGGACAGAGCTATGAAGCTTTCTTT.

V gene TRBV2 combines with J gene TRBJ2-2, with D tentatively TRBD1 (6 bases). In germline, CDR1 is SNHLY, CDR2 FYNNEI. This CDR3 comprises 14 residues. V lost 6 bases and J 2 bases, leaving 10 bases between the germline ends. The CDR3 DNA reads TGTGCCAGCAGGCGACAGGCCAACACCGGGGAGCTGTTTTTT. As protein: CASRRQANTGELFF.

V and J are TRBV20-1 and TRBJ2-1; TRBD1 aligns across 7 bases. Germline trimming cut 5 bases from V and 9 bases from J; bases unmatched to any gene: 4. CDR1 is DFQATT, CDR2 SNEGSKA, per germline (reference sequence). CDR3 length: 11 residues. CDR3 nucleotide sequence: TGCAGTGCTTACAGGGGCCGTGAGCAGTTCTTC. Its protein is CSAYRGREQFF.

The chain links TRBV4-1 to TRBJ2-3; TRBD2 is a possible D gene (6 bases). Trimming took off 1 base at V and 1 base at J, with 12 bases between the two ends. This CDR3 is built from 16 residues. The germline V gene has CDR1 MGHRA and CDR2 YSYEKL. CDR3 in amino acids: CASSQVGGGGTDTQYF. CDR3 coding DNA: TGCGCCAGCAGCCAAGTTGGCGGCGGGGGCACAGATACGCAGTATTTT.

The rearrangement joins TRBV6-6 to TRBJ2-7; TRBD2 might be the D (7 bases). This CDR3 has 14 residues. Germline assignment: CDR1 MNHNY and CDR2 SVGAGI (reference sequence). The germline V and J ends were trimmed by 7 bases and 4 bases, with 17 bases remaining between them. The DNA for the CDR3 is TGTGCCAGCATCGGTGGGGGGGGCCGGTACGAGCAGTACGTC. It encodes CASIGGGGRYEQYV.